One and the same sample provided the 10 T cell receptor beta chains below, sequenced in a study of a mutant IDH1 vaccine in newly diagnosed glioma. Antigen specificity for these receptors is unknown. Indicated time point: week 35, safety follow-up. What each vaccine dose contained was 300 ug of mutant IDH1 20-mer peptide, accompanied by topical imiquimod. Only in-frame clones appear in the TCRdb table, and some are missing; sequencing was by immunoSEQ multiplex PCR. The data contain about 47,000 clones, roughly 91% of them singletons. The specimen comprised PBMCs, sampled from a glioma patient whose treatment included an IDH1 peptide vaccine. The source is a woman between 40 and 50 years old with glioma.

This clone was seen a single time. The CDR3 reads CATSRRTDTQYF. As DNA, the CDR3 is TGTGCCACCAGCAGACGCACAGATACGCAGTATTTT. The rearrangement uses TRBV15 and TRBJ2-3; D remains unclear. The CDR3 contains 12 residues. Trimming pared 2 bases from V and 1 base from J, leaving 1 base between. The germline gives CDR1 LNHNV, CDR2 YYDKDF (reference sequence).

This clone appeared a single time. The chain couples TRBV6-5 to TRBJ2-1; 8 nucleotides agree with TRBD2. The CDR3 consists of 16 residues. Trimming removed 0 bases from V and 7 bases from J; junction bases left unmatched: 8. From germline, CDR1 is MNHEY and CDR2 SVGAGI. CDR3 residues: CASSYSYGTSGNEQFF. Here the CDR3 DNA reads TGTGCCAGCAGTTACTCGTACGGGACTAGTGGGAATGAGCAGTTCTTC.

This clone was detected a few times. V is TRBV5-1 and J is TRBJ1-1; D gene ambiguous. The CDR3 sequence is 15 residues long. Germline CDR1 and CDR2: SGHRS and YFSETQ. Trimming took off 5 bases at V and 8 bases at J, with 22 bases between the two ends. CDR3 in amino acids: CASRRGEGGRGEAFF. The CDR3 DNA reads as TGCGCCAGCAGAAGAGGAGAGGGAGGCCGCGGGGAAGCTTTCTTT.

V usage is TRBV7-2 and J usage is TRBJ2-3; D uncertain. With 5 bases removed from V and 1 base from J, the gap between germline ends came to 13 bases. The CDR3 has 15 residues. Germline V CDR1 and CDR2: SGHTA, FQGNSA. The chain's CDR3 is CASSRGRLGTDTQYF. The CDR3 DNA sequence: TGTGCCAGCAGCCGTGGACGTCTGGGCACAGATACGCAGTATTTT.

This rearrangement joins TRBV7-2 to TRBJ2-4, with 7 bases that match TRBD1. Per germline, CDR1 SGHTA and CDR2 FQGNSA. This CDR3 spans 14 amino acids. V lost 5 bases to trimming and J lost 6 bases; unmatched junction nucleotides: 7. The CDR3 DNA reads TGTGCCAGCAGCCTTGACAGGGTGGGAAACATTCAGTACTTC. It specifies CASSLDRVGNIQYF.

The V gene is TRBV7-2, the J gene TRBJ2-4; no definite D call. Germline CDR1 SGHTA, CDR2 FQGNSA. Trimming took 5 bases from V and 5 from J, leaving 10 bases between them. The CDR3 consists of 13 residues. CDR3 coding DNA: TGTGCCAGCAGCCCGGGTAGCCAAAACATTCAGTACTTC. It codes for CASSPGSQNIQYF.

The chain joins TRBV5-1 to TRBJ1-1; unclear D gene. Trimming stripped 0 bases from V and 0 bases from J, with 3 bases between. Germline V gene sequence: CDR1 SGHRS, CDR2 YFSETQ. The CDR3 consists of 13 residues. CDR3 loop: CASSLVLNTEAFF. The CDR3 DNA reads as TGCGCCAGCAGCTTGGTTTTGAACACTGAAGCTTTCTTT.

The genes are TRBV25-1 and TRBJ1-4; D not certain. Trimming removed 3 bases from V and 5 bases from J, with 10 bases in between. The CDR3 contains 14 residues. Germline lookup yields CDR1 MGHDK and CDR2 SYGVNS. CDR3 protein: CASSDPVGNEKLFF. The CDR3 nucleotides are TGTGCCAGCAGTGACCCCGTCGGGAATGAAAAACTGTTTTTT.

CDR3 loop: CASSVERDNEQYF. The CDR3 nucleotides read TGCGCCAGCAGTGTAGAGAGGGACAACGAGCAGTACTTC. The chain has TRBV10-2 and TRBJ2-7, with D perhaps matching TRBD1 (6 bases). Trimming took 4 bases from V and 5 from J, leaving 12 bases between them. The CDR3 is 13 amino acids. CDR1 is WSHSY and CDR2 is SAAADI in the germline V gene.

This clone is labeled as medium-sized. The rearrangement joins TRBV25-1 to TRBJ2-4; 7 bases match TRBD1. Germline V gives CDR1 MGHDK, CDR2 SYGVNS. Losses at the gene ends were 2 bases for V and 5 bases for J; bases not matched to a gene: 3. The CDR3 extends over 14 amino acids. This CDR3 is CASSEVGQQNIQYF. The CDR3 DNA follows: TGTGCCAGCAGTGAAGTGGGACAGCAAAACATTCAGTACTTC.